Shown below are 14 T cell receptor beta chains from a single sample sequenced in a study of cytomegalovirus exposure and HLA in healthy donors. Researchers ran the PCR with 60 Vbeta and 13 Jbeta primers. The data were produced by immunoSEQ multiplex PCR, yet TCRdb's version contains in-frame clones alone and is incomplete. The profile shows more than 150,000 clones, about 81% of them singletons. The sample was PBMCs. The receptors here all came from a woman aged 18-35 years in good health and CMV-seronegative.

V is TRBV6-5 and J is TRBJ2-2; 7 bases map to TRBD1. The CDR3 sequence is 14 residues long. J gave up 0 bases and V 9 bases, and 4 bases lay outside the gene matches. Germline CDR1 MNHEY, CDR2 SVGAGI. CDR3 in amino acids: CARRQGSNTGELFF. DNA of the CDR3: TGTGCCAGGCGACAGGGATCGAACACCGGGGAGCTGTTTTTT.

This chain links TRBV2 with TRBJ1-1; D may be TRBD1 (5 bases). This CDR3 has 14 amino acids. CDR1 is SNHLY and CDR2 is FYNNEI in the germline V gene. V was cut by 3 bases and J by 3 bases, with 11 bases left in between. The CDR3 sequence is CASSDQGWDTEAFF. In nucleotides, the CDR3 is TGTGCCAGCAGTGATCAGGGTTGGGACACTGAAGCTTTCTTT.

The J gene is TRBJ2-3, the V gene TRBV5-1; D gene unclear. The CDR3 is 14 residues long. With 4 bases removed from V and 1 base from J, the gap between germline ends came to 10 bases. Germline CDR1 is SGHRS and CDR2 is YFSETQ. The CDR3 protein is CASSPEQGTDTQYF. The CDR3 region has the DNA TGCGCCAGCAGCCCCGAGCAGGGCACAGATACGCAGTATTTT.

The chain links TRBV7-2 to TRBJ2-1, with D maybe TRBD1 (6 bases). CDR3 size: 13 residues. Germline CDR1 SGHTA, CDR2 FQGNSA. V dropped 2 bases and J dropped 5 bases, with 7 bases sitting between them. The CDR3 reads CASSLNRDNEQFF. DNA for the CDR3: TGTGCCAGCAGCTTAAACAGGGACAATGAGCAGTTCTTC.

The chain carries TRBV19 and TRBJ1-5, with TRBD1 as a possible D gene (5 bases). This CDR3 is built from 14 residues. Trimming removed 6 bases at V and 3 bases at J, with 12 bases between. Germline CDR1 is LNHDA and CDR2 is SQIVND (reference sequence). The CDR3 nucleotides are TGTGCCAGTAGCCTCAGACAGTCCAATCAGCCCCAGCATTTT. Translation gives CASSLRQSNQPQHF.

This chain links TRBV4-1 with TRBJ1-4; TRBD1 is a possible D gene (5 bases). Between the trimmed V and J ends, which lost 0 bases and 0 bases, there was a span of 8 bases. Germline V CDR1 and CDR2: MGHRA, YSYEKL. This CDR3 has 16 amino acids. Written as DNA, the CDR3 is TGCGCCAGCAGCCAAGAAACACAGGCAACTAATGAAAAACTGTTTTTT. Protein sequence: CASSQETQATNEKLFF.

Remarks on this clone: The germline gene is not matched at one end of the junction; a read error may be the cause. The chain carries TRBV11-2 and TRBJ2-5, with TRBD2 matching over 16 bases. The length of the CDR3 is 13 residues. Germline assignment: CDR1 SGHAT and CDR2 FQNNGV. The CDR3 region is CASSWGLAGGSHF. The DNA for the CDR3 is TGTGCCAGCAGCTGGGGACTAGCGGGAGGGTCTCACTTC.

The chain joins TRBV5-6 to TRBJ2-5, with D possibly matching TRBD1 (5 bases). The better agreement between TRBJ2-7 and the DNA end casts doubt on the J call. The CDR3 is made up of 14 amino acids. Per the germline V gene, CDR1 is SGHDT and CDR2 is YYEEEE. In nucleotides, the CDR3 is TGTGCCAGCAGCATCCGGACACCGTCCTACGAGCAGTACTTC. It specifies CASSIRTPSYEQYF.

The DNA of the CDR3 is TGTGCCAGCAGTGAAAGTAACAGGGTGGCCTACGAGCAGTACTTC. Translated: CASSESNRVAYEQYF. The chain is built from TRBV6-1 and TRBJ2-7; D might be TRBD1 (6 bases). The germline V gene has CDR1 MNHNS and CDR2 SASEGT. The CDR3 consists of 15 residues. Trimming took off 2 bases at V and 2 bases at J, with 13 bases between the two ends.

The chain recombines TRBV10-3 with TRBJ1-1, with D maybe TRBD1 (5 bases). V gave up 3 bases and J gave up 5 bases, with 10 bases separating them. CDR1 and CDR2 from the germline V gene are ENHRY and SYGVKD. The CDR3 spans 13 residues. The CDR3 nucleotides are TGTGCCATCAGTGACGGGGGTACGACTGAAGCTTTCTTT. Amino acids: CAISDGGTTEAFF.

This clone was counted between two and nine times. This CDR3 is CASSLGRDRDRYSGNTIYF. The DNA of the CDR3 is TGTGCCAGCAGCCTCGGTAGGGACCGGGACAGATACTCTGGAAACACCATATATTTT. This sequence joins TRBV21-1 and TRBJ1-3; the D call TRBD1 from the table was never checked on the DNA. TRBV21-1 is reported as a pseudogene. The CDR3 is made up of 19 amino acids.

This rearrangement joins TRBV10-2 to TRBJ2-7; D is ambiguous. Germline-derived CDR1 and CDR2 are WSHSY and SAAADI. The CDR3 extends over 11 amino acids. The V gene lost 6 bases and the J gene lost 4 bases, with 7 bases spanning the gap. The CDR3 bases are TGCGCCAGCAGAACAGAATACGAGCAGTACTTC. Amino acid sequence: CASRTEYEQYF.

Note on this clone: An end of the junction does not agree with germline; a read error may underlie this. The chain combines TRBV6-1 with TRBJ1-2; 7 bases map to TRBD1. The germline V gene has CDR1 MNHNS and CDR2 SASEGT. The CDR3 totals 14 residues. The CDR3 region is CSSSENQGGYGYTF. In DNA form, the CDR3 reads TGTTCCAGCAGTGAAAATCAGGGGGGATATGGCTACACCTTC.

The rearrangement joins TRBV7-2 to TRBJ2-5; TRBD2 aligns across 8 bases. This CDR3 is built from 13 residues. From germline, CDR1 is SGHTA and CDR2 FQGNSA. V trimming: 5 bases; J trimming: 5 bases; junction bases outside the gene matches: 4. Here the CDR3 reads CASSQRGIETQYF. DNA of the CDR3: TGTGCCAGCAGCCAGCGGGGGATTGAGACCCAGTACTTC.